This paragraph reports one T cell receptor beta chain. In the original workflow: Quantification of nucleated cells was approximated via reference gene primer amplification. Data came from immunoSEQ multiplex PCR; TCRdb stores just in-frame clones and leaves some out. The V and J calls and the clone size are those of that table, but D and trimming were determined from the DNA. The table has around 100,000 clones, 80% seen once. The data were taken from a study of blood T cell repertoires in COVID-19. Across the study: The origin of the acute and convalescent COVID-19 samples was the United States, Italy and Spain. T cells, B-cell-depleted T cells, or PBMCs supplied cDNA or gDNA.

The sequenced sample consisted of peripheral blood. The TCR comes from a woman between 65 and 79 years old with acute or convalescent COVID-19.

The CDR3 DNA reads as TGTGCCAGCAGTCCGGGACACACAGCTTTCTTT. Translating gives CASSPGHTAFF. This chain links TRBV12-3 or TRBV12-4 with TRBJ1-1, with D maybe TRBD1 (6 bases). V lost 5 bases and J 10 bases, leaving 11 bases between the germline ends. The CDR3 spans 11 residues.